The present T cell receptor beta chain was sequenced within a study of human T cells and chemical hapten exposure. Study outcomes and limitations: There were significantly more large CDR3 similarity clusters among expanded TCRs than among controls. PT1 expanded TCR numbers tracked positively with patch test score.

TCRdb reprocessed the RACE reads via MiXCR and lists one record per CDR3 protein. The table lists under 200,000 distinct CDR3 sequences, 14% of them singletons. Sample time point: patch test 1, 2 weeks after DPC sensitization. Sample treatment: therapeutic diphenylcyclopropenone sensitization with weekly scalp DPC. This clonotype was observed many times. The antigen is unknown. Trimming at V came to 0 bases and at J to 2 bases, leaving 2 bases not matched to a gene. Per germline, CDR1 SGHVS and CDR2 FNYEAQ. The CDR3 is made up of 15 amino acids. This TCR was recovered from a woman aged 25 to 39 with alopecia areata. Some clones in this sample may be carry-over from other donors' samples. The source material was whole blood, sampled in connection with sensitization to the hapten diphenylcyclopropenone (DPC). The chain is built from TRBV7-6 and TRBJ2-5, with TRBD2 identical over 8 bases. As DNA, the CDR3 is TGTGCCAGCAGCTTAGCACTAGCGGTACAAGAGACCCAGTACTTC. Translated, it gives CASSLALAVQETQYF.